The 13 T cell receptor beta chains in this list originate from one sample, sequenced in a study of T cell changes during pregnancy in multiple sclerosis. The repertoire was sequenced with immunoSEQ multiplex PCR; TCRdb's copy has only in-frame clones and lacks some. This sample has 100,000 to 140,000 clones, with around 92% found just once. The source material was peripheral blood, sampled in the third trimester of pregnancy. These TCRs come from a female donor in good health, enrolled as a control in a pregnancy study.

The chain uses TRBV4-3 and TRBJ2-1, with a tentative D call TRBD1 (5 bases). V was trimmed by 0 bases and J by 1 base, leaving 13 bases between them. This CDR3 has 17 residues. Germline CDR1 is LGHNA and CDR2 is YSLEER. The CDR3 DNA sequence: TGCGCCAGCAGCCAAGATTCCCCAGGGCGTTCCTACAATGAGCAGTTCTTC. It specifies CASSQDSPGRSYNEQFF.

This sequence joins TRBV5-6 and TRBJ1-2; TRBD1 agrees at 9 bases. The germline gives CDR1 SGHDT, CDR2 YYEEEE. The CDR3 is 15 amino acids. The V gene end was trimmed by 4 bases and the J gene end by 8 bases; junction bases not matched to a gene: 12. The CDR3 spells CASSPAGQGRDGYTF. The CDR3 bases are TGTGCCAGCAGCCCCGCTGGACAGGGGCGAGACGGCTACACCTTC.

The CDR3, as DNA: TGTGCCAGCAGCTTCTCACAGAACAATGAGCAGTTCTTC. It specifies CASSFSQNNEQFF. V usage is TRBV7-3 and J usage is TRBJ2-1; D is unresolved. Germline V CDR1 and CDR2: SGHTA, FQGTGA. The CDR3 is 13 residues long. The ends were cut back, 3 bases at V and 5 bases at J, with 8 bases in the middle. The full variable domain, completed using reference TRBV7-3 and TRBJ2-1, is GAGVSQTPSNKVTEKGKYVELRCDPISGHTALYWYRQSLGQGPEFLIYFQGTGAADDSGLPNDRFFAVRPEGSVSTLKIQRTERGDSAVYLCASSFSQNNEQFFGPGTRLTVL.

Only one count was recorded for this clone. DNA of the CDR3: TGTGCCAGTAGTGCGGACAGGGGGCGGAGAGAAAAACTGTTTTTT. Protein sequence: CASSADRGRREKLFF. This chain links TRBV19 with TRBJ1-4; 11 nucleotides match TRBD1. Germline V gene sequence: CDR1 LNHDA, CDR2 SQIVND (reference sequence). This CDR3 is 15 amino acids long. V lost 5 bases to trimming and J lost 8 bases; unmatched junction nucleotides: 7.

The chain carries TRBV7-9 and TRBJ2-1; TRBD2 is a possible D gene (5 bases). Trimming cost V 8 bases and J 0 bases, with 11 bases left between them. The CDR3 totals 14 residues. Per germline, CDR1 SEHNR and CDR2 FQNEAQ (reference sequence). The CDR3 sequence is CASLFSDSYNEQFF. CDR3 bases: TGTGCCAGCTTATTTAGCGACTCCTACAATGAGCAGTTCTTC.

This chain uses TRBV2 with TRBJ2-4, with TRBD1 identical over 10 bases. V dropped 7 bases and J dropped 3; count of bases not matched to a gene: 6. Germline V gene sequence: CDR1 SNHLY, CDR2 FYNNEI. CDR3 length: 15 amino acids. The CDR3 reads CASTRDRGGKNIQYF. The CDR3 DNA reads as TGTGCCAGCACCAGGGACAGGGGAGGCAAAAACATTCAGTACTTC.

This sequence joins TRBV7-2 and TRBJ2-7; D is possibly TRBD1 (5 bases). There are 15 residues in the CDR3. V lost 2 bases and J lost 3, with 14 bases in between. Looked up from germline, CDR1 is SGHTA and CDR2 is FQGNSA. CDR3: CASSLSPQGRYEQYF. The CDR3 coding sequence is TGTGCCAGCAGCTTATCCCCCCAGGGCCGCTACGAGCAGTACTTC.

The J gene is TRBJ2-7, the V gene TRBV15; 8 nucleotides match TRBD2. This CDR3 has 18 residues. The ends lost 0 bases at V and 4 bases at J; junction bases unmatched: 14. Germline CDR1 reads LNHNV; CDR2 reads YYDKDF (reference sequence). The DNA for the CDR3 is TGTGCCACCAGCAGAGACTCCGGGGGGGACCTTGGATCTTACGAGCAGTACTTC. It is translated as CATSRDSGGDLGSYEQYF. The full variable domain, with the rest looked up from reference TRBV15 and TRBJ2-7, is DAMVIQNPRYQVTQFGKPVTLSCSQTLNHNVMYWYQQKSSQAPKLLFHYYDKDFNNEADTPDNFQSRRPNTSFCFLDIRSPGLGDTAMYLCATSRDSGGDLGSYEQYFGPGTRLTVT.

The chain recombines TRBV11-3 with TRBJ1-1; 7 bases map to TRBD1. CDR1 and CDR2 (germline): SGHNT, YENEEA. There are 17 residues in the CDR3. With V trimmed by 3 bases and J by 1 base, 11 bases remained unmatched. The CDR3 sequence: CASSFGGTVSTNTEAFF. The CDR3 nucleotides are TGTGCCAGCAGCTTTGGCGGGACAGTCTCTACGAACACTGAAGCTTTCTTT.

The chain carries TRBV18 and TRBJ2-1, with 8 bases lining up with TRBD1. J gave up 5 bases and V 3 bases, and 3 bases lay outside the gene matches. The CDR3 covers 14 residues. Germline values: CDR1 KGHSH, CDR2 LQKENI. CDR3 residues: CASSPVTGDNEQFF. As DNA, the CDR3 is TGTGCCAGCTCACCGGTGACAGGGGACAATGAGCAGTTCTTC.

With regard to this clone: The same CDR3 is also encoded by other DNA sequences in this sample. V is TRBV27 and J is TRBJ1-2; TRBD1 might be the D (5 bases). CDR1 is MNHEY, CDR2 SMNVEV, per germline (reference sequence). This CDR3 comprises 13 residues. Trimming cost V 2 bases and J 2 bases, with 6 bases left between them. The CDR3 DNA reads TGTGCCAGCAGTTTAACAGGAAACTATGGCTACACCTTC. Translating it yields CASSLTGNYGYTF.

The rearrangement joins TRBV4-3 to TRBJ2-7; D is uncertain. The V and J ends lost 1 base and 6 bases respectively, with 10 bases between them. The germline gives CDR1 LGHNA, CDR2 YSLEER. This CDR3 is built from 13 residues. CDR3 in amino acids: CASSQVKQSEQYF. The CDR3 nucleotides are TGCGCCAGCAGCCAAGTGAAACAGAGCGAGCAGTACTTC.

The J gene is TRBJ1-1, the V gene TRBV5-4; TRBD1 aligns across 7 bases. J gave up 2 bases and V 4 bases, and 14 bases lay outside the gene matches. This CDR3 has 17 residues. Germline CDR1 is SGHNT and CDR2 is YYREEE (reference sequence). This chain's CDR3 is CASSRDRVTVSNTEAFF. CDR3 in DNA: TGTGCCAGCAGCCGAGACAGGGTGACCGTCTCCAACACTGAAGCTTTCTTT. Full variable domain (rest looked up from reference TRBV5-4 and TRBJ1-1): ETGVTQSPTHLIKTRGQQVTLRCSSQSGHNTVSWYQQALGQGPQFIFQYYREEENGRGNFPPRFSGLQFPNYSSELNVNALELDDSALYLCASSRDRVTVSNTEAFFGQGTRLTVV.